This T cell receptor beta chain was identified during a study of OX40 agonist ivuxolimab in advanced cancers. General study results and limits: There were, on average, more expanded clones in CD8+ T cells than in CD4+.

TCRdb's table, derived via immunoSEQ multiplex PCR, lists solely in-frame clones and lacks some. Here the sample spans tens of thousands of clones, approximately 90% being singletons. Comment on this clone: The antigen is not known.

CDR1 and CDR2 (germline): SNHLY, FYNNEI. The CDR3 runs 15 residues. V lost 4 bases and J 1 base, leaving 13 bases between the germline ends. The sequenced sample was CD4+ or CD8+ T cells sorted from blood, obtained in a trial of the OX40 agonist ivuxolimab. The rearrangement joins TRBV2 to TRBJ1-1; D perhaps matches TRBD1 (6 bases). This receptor was obtained from an adult with an advanced solid tumor such as melanoma, head and neck, liver or kidney cancer. The CDR3 nucleotides are TGTGCCAGCAGTGCACGGGGGGCCGGGAACACTGAAGCTTTCTTT. Its protein is CASSARGAGNTEAFF. Combining the CDR3 with reference TRBV2 and TRBJ1-1 gives the whole variable domain EPEVTQTPSHQVTQMGQEVILRCVPISNHLYFYWYRQILGQKVEFLVSFYNNEISEKSEIFDDQFSVERPDGSNFTLKIRSTKLEDSAMYFCASSARGAGNTEAFFGQGTRLTVV.